The sequence of this T cell receptor (beta chain) was determined in a study of blood T cell repertoires in COVID-19. Turning to the study itself: PBMCs, B-cell-depleted T cells, or T cells were the source of the cDNA or gDNA that made up the material.

In the source study's methods: How many nucleated cells were present was estimated from reference gene primer amplification. Libraries were prepared by immunoSEQ multiplex PCR; TCRdb keeps only in-frame clonotypes and omits some of them. From that table come the V and J calls and clone size; the DNA was used to work out D and trimming. The sample records more than 120,000 clones, about 80% being singletons. Sequenced material: peripheral blood. This clonotype originated in a human donor in a cohort sampled during active COVID-19.

CDR3 sequence reads: CASSPGGAGTDTQYF. The CDR3, as DNA: TGCGCCAGCAGCCCCGGGGGGGCCGGCACAGATACGCAGTATTTT. The chain combines TRBV5-1 with TRBJ2-3; TRBD2 aligns across 8 bases. Germline V gives CDR1 SGHRS, CDR2 YFSETQ. The CDR3 has 15 amino acids. V lost 4 bases, J lost 1 base, and 5 bases stayed unmatched.